These 13 T cell receptor beta chains came from one sample sequenced in a study of radiotherapy plus CTLA-4 blockade in lung cancer. Some clones are missing from TCRdb's copy, which holds only in-frame ones; the method was immunoSEQ multiplex PCR. This sample carries approximately 81,000 clones, about 78% of them seen once, and the ten largest clones take approximately 3.9%. The sequences come from peripheral blood, collected from a patient treated with radiotherapy plus ipilimumab. These receptor sequences come from a human donor with non-small cell lung cancer who had a partial response to radiotherapy plus ipilimumab. Some clones in this sample may be carry-over from other donors' samples.

The chain is built from TRBV4-2 and TRBJ2-1; 10 bases agree with TRBD2. V lost 0 bases, J lost 4 bases, and 15 bases stayed unmatched. The CDR3 loop spans 20 amino acids. Per the germline V gene, CDR1 is LGHNA and CDR2 is YNFKEQ. The DNA of the CDR3 is TGTGCCAGCAGCCAAGACCCCTGGGAGTCTAGCGGGGGCCAATACAATGAGCAGTTCTTC. This sequence encodes CASSQDPWESSGGQYNEQFF.

This chain links TRBV5-4 with TRBJ1-2; TRBD1 matches at 7 bases. CDR1 and CDR2 (germline): SGHNT, YYREEE (reference sequence). The V and J ends lost 1 base and 5 bases, in that order; junction bases with no gene match: 2. The CDR3 covers 13 residues. Here the CDR3 reads CASSLTGQYGYTF. The CDR3 DNA is TGTGCCAGCAGCTTGACGGGACAGTATGGCTACACCTTC.

The V and J genes are TRBV5-1 and TRBJ2-3, with D maybe TRBD2 (5 bases). Trimming cost V 4 bases and J 5 bases, with 29 bases left between them. Per germline, CDR1 SGHRS and CDR2 YFSETQ. This CDR3 is 19 amino acids long. The CDR3 DNA is TGCGCCAGCAGCAGACTAATGCGGACTGGAATCAAAAAGGGAGATACGCAGTATTTT. Translation gives CASSRLMRTGIKKGDTQYF.

The chain employs TRBV4-2 and TRBJ1-2; 7 nucleotides align to TRBD1. The CDR3 is 14 residues long. Germline V gives CDR1 LGHNA, CDR2 YNFKEQ. V shed 1 base, J shed 4 bases, and the junction held 3 bases outside the gene matches. The DNA for the CDR3 is TGTGCCAGCAGCCAAGTGGGACAGTCCTATGGCTACACCTTC. Its protein is CASSQVGQSYGYTF.

The J gene is TRBJ2-2, the V gene TRBV14; TRBD2 agrees at 9 bases. The CDR3 consists of 17 residues. Germline V gene lookup returns CDR1 SGHDN and CDR2 FVKESK. The J segment lost 4 bases and the V segment lost 1 base, leaving 7 bases of the junction unmatched. CDR3 bases: TGTGCCAGCAGCCAAGTACCACTAGCGGGCACCACCGGGGAGCTGTTTTTT. It is translated as CASSQVPLAGTTGELFF.

The rearrangement joins TRBV6-6 to TRBJ2-7; TRBD1 matches at 7 bases. Germline CDR1 reads MNHNY; CDR2 reads SVGAGI (reference sequence). V dropped 6 bases and J dropped 2; count of bases not matched to a gene: 10. This CDR3 comprises 15 residues. The CDR3 protein is CASRFTPTGPYEQYF. The CDR3 DNA is TGTGCCAGCAGATTTACCCCGACAGGGCCCTACGAGCAGTACTTC.

The gene calls are TRBV18 and TRBJ2-3; no reliable D call. The CDR3 has 14 amino acids. Trimming took 4 bases from V and 1 from J, leaving 9 bases between them. Germline V gene sequence: CDR1 KGHSH, CDR2 LQKENI. As DNA, the CDR3 is TGTGCCAGCTCACAAGCTCACGGCACAGATACGCAGTATTTT. Encoded protein: CASSQAHGTDTQYF.

In its sample, this clone was seen a few times. The rearrangement joins TRBV19 to TRBJ2-1; 7 bases align to TRBD2. V shed 3 bases and J 2 bases; nucleotides not matched to a gene: 4. CDR1 is LNHDA and CDR2 is SQIVND in the germline V gene (reference sequence). The CDR3 has 15 residues. CDR3 region: CASSIAAGAYNEQFF. As DNA, the CDR3 is TGTGCCAGTAGTATCGCGGCGGGGGCCTACAATGAGCAGTTCTTC.

V and J are TRBV2 and TRBJ2-3, with D possibly matching TRBD1 (5 bases). The CDR3 runs to 15 residues. V was cut by 4 bases and J by 0 bases, with 11 bases left in between. Germline-derived CDR1 and CDR2 are SNHLY and FYNNEI. CDR3 nucleotides: TGTGCCAGCAGTGCAGACAGATCTAGCACAGATACGCAGTATTTT. It translates to CASSADRSSTDTQYF.

The V and J genes are TRBV5-1 and TRBJ2-5; possible D gene TRBD1, 5 bases. V dropped 0 bases and J dropped 5 bases, with 11 bases sitting between them. The length of the CDR3 is 14 residues. The germline V gene has CDR1 SGHRS and CDR2 YFSETQ. Here the CDR3 DNA reads TGCGCCAGCAGCTTGGTCGTCGCAGGGGAGACCCAGTACTTC. This codes for CASSLVVAGETQYF. Full variable domain (outside the CDR3, taken from reference TRBV5-1 and TRBJ2-5): KAGVTQTPRYLIKTRGQQVTLSCSPISGHRSVSWYQQTPGQGLQFLFEYFSETQRNKGNFPGRFSGRQFSNSRSEMNVSTLELGDSALYLCASSLVVAGETQYFGPGTRLLVL.

The chain has TRBV6-1 and TRBJ2-2; TRBD1 aligns across 8 bases. The trim removed 0 bases at V and 2 bases at J, leaving 5 bases unmatched. The CDR3 consists of 17 residues. Germline CDR1 reads MNHNS; CDR2 reads SASEGT. The CDR3 DNA reads TGTGCCAGCAGTGAAGCGACCCAGGGGGCTAACACCGGGGAGCTGTTTTTT. Its protein product is CASSEATQGANTGELFF.

The chain joins TRBV6-1 to TRBJ1-2; 9 nucleotides agree with TRBD1. J gave up 6 bases and V 3 bases, and 8 bases lay outside the gene matches. CDR1 is MNHNS and CDR2 is SASEGT in the germline V gene. The CDR3 is 15 amino acids. The CDR3 loop is CASSDRPGQGDGYTF. The CDR3 DNA reads TGTGCCAGCAGTGATAGACCGGGACAGGGAGATGGCTACACCTTC.

This chain joins TRBV5-1 and TRBJ1-2, with D possibly being TRBD1 (5 bases). With 0 bases removed from V and 4 bases from J, the gap between germline ends came to 13 bases. Germline CDR1 reads SGHRS; CDR2 reads YFSETQ. The CDR3 has 15 residues. CDR3: CASSLGSVRGYGYTF. The CDR3 DNA reads as TGCGCCAGCAGCTTGGGATCCGTAAGGGGCTATGGCTACACCTTC.